Below are 13 T cell receptor beta chains sequenced from a single sample in a study of vaccination and CD4 T cells after COVID-19. These receptors have no identified antigens. Treatment specified: approximately 9-day PBMC culture with coronavirus spike peptide pools or control peptides (ViraFEST assay). Cultured CD4+ T cells had their DNA profiled by the Oncomine TCR Beta short-read assay. Each CDR3 protein gets one entry after TCRdb re-called the PCR reads with MiXCR. There are more than 8,000 distinct CDR3 sequences in the sample; roughly 19% occur only once, and less than 25% lies in the top ten. The sample here was CD4+ T cells from blood, cultured in vitro, taken after SARS-CoV-2 vaccination. Receptors were obtained from a human donor who had recovered from COVID-19.

This clonotype came up a few times. The rearrangement uses TRBV11-2 and TRBJ1-2; D is ambiguous. The germline CDR1 and CDR2 sequences are SGHAT and FQNNGV. Trimming stripped 0 bases from V and 5 bases from J, with 10 bases between. The CDR3 consists of 14 residues. CDR3 residues: CASSLDRTQYGYTF. For the CDR3, the DNA is TGTGCCAGCAGCTTAGACAGGACGCAGTATGGCTACACCTTC. Complete variable domain (other parts from reference TRBV11-2 and TRBJ1-2): EAGVAQSPRYKIIEKRQSVAFWCNPISGHATLYWYQQILGQGPKLLIQFQNNGVVDDSQLPKDRFSAERLKGVDSTLKIQPAKLEDSAVYLCASSLDRTQYGYTFGSGTRLTVV.

The rearrangement joins TRBV10-1 to TRBJ1-5, with D maybe TRBD1 (5 bases). Trimming cost V 0 bases and J 15 bases, with 18 bases left between them. There are 14 residues in the CDR3. Germline V lookup: CDR1 WNHNN, CDR2 SYGVQD (reference sequence). CDR3 sequence reads: CASSESGVLLGTHF. The CDR3 DNA sequence: TGCGCCAGCAGTGAGTCGGGGGTGTTGTTGGGGACGCATTTT.

The J gene is TRBJ2-7, the V gene TRBV5-1; 9 bases fit TRBD1. CDR3 length: 16 residues. Looked up from germline, CDR1 is SGHRS and CDR2 is YFSETQ. The V gene end was trimmed by 7 bases and the J gene end by 4 bases; junction bases not matched to a gene: 15. The CDR3 DNA sequence: TGCGCCAGCTCCCCGACGGGACAGGGTTTTCGGTACGAGCAGTACTTC. This gives the protein CASSPTGQGFRYEQYF.

The chain links TRBV20-1 to TRBJ2-7; 11 bases align to TRBD2. V lost 6 bases to trimming and J lost 7 bases; unmatched junction nucleotides: 11. CDR1 is DFQATT and CDR2 is SNEGSKA in the germline V gene (reference sequence). The CDR3 loop spans 14 amino acids. The DNA of the CDR3 is TGCAGTGCCCTGCATAGCGGGAGGGCCGAGGAGCAGTACTTC. Translated, it gives CSALHSGRAEEQYF.

The chain couples TRBV28 to TRBJ1-6; possibly TRBD1 for D (5 bases). Germline V gene sequence: CDR1 MDHEN, CDR2 SYDVKM. V was trimmed by 5 bases and J by 7 bases, leaving 12 bases between them. The CDR3 is made up of 14 amino acids. CDR3 in amino acids: CASSAGTGNSPLHF. CDR3 DNA: TGTGCCAGCAGTGCCGGGACGGGCAATTCACCCCTCCACTTT.

The rearrangement links TRBV5-1 to TRBJ2-3; 7 bases fit TRBD1. V lost 4 bases to trimming and J lost 2 bases; unmatched junction nucleotides: 10. There are 16 residues in the CDR3. CDR1 and CDR2 from the germline V gene are SGHRS and YFSETQ. CDR3 amino acids: CASSPTPGQSTDTQYF. The CDR3, as DNA: TGCGCCAGCAGCCCAACGCCGGGACAGTCCACAGATACGCAGTATTTT.

Judged by abundance, this clonotype is medium-sized. The chain combines TRBV7-9 with TRBJ2-7, with D unclear. The CDR3 spans 14 residues. V was pared by 10 bases and J by 1 base, with 17 bases between. Germline CDR1 is SEHNR and CDR2 is FQNEAQ (reference sequence). CDR3 region: CATSLPQVSYEQYF. The CDR3 DNA follows: TGTGCCACCTCTCTCCCCCAAGTGTCCTACGAGCAGTACTTC.

The chain uses TRBV9 and TRBJ1-1; D unresolved. CDR1 and CDR2 from the germline V gene are SGDLS and YYNGEE. The V end was cut by 3 bases, the J end by 0 bases, with 6 bases between. The length of the CDR3 is 13 residues. The CDR3 nucleotides read TGTGCCAGCAGCGCCTCAGTGAACACTGAAGCTTTCTTT. Protein: CASSASVNTEAFF.

The J gene is TRBJ2-1, the V gene TRBV19; weak D call: TRBD2 (6 bases). Trimming cost V 1 base and J 2 bases, with 9 bases left between them. The germline gives CDR1 LNHDA, CDR2 SQIVND (reference sequence). This CDR3 has 15 residues. The CDR3 here is CASSIAGATYNEQFF. CDR3 in DNA: TGTGCCAGTAGTATAGCGGGAGCGACCTACAATGAGCAGTTCTTC.

This sequence joins TRBV12-3 or TRBV12-4 and TRBJ1-2; D gene ambiguous. The CDR3 totals 13 residues. V shed 7 bases and J shed 0 bases, with 9 bases lying between them. The CDR3 reads CASKRISNYGYTF. The CDR3 coding sequence is TGTGCCAGCAAAAGGATCTCTAACTATGGCTACACCTTC.

This clonotype is medium-sized in the sample. The chain links TRBV7-9 to TRBJ1-1; D call uncertain. Trimming stripped 1 base from V and 3 bases from J, with 3 bases between. This CDR3 contains 12 residues. From germline, CDR1 is SEHNR and CDR2 FQNEAQ (reference sequence). CDR3 region: CASSLVYTEAFF. DNA for the CDR3: TGTGCCAGCAGCTTAGTATACACTGAAGCTTTCTTT.

This clonotype ranks as medium-sized. The rearrangement links TRBV7-2 to TRBJ1-5; 9 positions agree with TRBD1. This CDR3 region has 13 residues. V lost 4 bases and J lost 7; bases outside the gene matches: 2. Germline CDR1 and CDR2: SGHTA and FQGNSA. CDR3 sequence (DNA): TGTGCCAGCAGCTACAGGGGGCAGCAGCCCCAGCATTTT. This codes for CASSYRGQQPQHF.

CDR3 coding DNA: TGCGCCAGCAGACTTGGGGAATCTGGGGCCAACGTCCTGACTTTC. Protein: CASRLGESGANVLTF. The rearrangement joins TRBV4-1 to TRBJ2-6; D unclear. V was shortened by 6 bases and J by 1 base, with 10 bases between the two germline ends. CDR3 size: 15 residues. Germline values: CDR1 MGHRA, CDR2 YSYEKL.